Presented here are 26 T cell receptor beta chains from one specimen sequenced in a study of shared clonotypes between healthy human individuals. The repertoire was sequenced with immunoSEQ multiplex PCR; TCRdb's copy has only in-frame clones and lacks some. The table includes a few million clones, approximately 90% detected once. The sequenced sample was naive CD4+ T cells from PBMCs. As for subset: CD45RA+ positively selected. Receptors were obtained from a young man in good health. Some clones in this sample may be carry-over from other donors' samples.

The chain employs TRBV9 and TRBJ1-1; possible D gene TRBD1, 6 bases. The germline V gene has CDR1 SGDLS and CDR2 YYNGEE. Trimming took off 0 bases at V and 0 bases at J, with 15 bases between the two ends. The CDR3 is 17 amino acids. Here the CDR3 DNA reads TGTGCCAGCAGCGTAGGGACAGCCGCGTTATTGAACACTGAAGCTTTCTTT. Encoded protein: CASSVGTAALLNTEAFF. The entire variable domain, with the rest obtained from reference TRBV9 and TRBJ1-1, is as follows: DSGVTQTPKHLITATGQRVTLRCSPRSGDLSVYWYQQSLDQGLQFLIQYYNGEERAKGNILERFSAQQFPDLHSELNLSSLELGDSALYFCASSVGTAALLNTEAFFGQGTRLTVV.

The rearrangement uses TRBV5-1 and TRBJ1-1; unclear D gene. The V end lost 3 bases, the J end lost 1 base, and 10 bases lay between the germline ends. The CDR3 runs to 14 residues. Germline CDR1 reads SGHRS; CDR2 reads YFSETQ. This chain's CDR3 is CASSSDTTNTEAFF. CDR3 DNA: TGCGCCAGCAGCTCAGACACGACGAACACTGAAGCTTTCTTT.

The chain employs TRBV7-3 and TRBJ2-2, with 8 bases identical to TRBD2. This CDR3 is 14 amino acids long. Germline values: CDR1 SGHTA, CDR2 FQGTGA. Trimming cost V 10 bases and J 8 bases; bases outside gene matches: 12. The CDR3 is CATTSGRNEGELFF. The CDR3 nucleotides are TGTGCCACTACAAGCGGGAGAAACGAGGGGGAGCTGTTTTTT.

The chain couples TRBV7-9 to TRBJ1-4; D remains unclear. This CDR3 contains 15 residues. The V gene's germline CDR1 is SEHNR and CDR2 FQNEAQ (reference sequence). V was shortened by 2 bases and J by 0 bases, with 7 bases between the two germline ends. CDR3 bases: TGTGCCAGCAGCTTAATGGCCCCAACTAATGAAAAACTGTTTTTT. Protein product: CASSLMAPTNEKLFF. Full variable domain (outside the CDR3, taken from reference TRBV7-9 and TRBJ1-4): DTGVSQNPRHKITKRGQNVTFRCDPISEHNRLYWYRQTLGQGPEFLTYFQNEAQLEKSRLLSDRFSAERPKGSFSTLEIQRTEQGDSAMYLCASSLMAPTNEKLFFGSGTQLSVL.

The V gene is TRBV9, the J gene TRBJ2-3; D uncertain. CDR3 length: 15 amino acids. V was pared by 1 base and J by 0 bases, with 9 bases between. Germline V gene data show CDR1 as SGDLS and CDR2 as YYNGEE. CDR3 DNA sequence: TGTGCCAGCAGCGTACGCCCCTCTAGCACAGATACGCAGTATTTT. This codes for CASSVRPSSTDTQYF.

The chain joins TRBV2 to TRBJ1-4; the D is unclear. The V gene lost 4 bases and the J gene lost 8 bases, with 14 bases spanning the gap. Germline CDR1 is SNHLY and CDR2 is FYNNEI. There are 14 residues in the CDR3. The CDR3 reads CASSGLTSWEKLFF. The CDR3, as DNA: TGTGCCAGCAGTGGTCTAACCTCCTGGGAAAAACTGTTTTTT.

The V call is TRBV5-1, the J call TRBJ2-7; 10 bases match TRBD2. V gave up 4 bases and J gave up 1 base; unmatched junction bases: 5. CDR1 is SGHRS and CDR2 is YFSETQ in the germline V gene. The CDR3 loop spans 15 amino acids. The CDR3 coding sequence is TGCGCCAGCAGCGATCTAGCGGGGGCATCCTACGAGCAGTACTTC. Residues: CASSDLAGASYEQYF.

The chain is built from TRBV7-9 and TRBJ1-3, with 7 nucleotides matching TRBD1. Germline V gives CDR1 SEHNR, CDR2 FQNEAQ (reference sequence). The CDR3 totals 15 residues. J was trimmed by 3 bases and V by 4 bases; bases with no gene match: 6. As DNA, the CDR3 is TGTGCCAGCAGCTCTAACAGGGGCAGTGGAAACACCATATATTTT. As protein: CASSSNRGSGNTIYF.

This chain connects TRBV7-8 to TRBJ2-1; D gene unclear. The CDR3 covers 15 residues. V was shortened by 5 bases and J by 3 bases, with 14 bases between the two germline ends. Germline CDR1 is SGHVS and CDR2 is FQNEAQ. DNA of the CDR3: TGTGCCAGCAGCCCGGAGTGGGCAAACTACAATGAGCAGTTCTTC. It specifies CASSPEWANYNEQFF.

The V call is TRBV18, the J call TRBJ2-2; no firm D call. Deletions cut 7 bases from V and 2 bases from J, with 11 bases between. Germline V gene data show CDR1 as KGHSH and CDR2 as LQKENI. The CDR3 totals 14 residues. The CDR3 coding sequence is TGTGCCAGCTATACCGGCCAAAACACCGGGGAGCTGTTTTTT. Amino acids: CASYTGQNTGELFF.

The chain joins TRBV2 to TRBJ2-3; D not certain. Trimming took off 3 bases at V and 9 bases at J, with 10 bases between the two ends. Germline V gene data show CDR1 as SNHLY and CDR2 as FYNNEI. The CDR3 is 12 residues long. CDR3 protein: CASSDEAGTQYF. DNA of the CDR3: TGTGCCAGCAGTGATGAGGCAGGAACGCAGTATTTT. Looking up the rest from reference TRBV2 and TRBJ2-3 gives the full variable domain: EPEVTQTPSHQVTQMGQEVILRCVPISNHLYFYWYRQILGQKVEFLVSFYNNEISEKSEIFDDQFSVERPDGSNFTLKIRSTKLEDSAMYFCASSDEAGTQYFGPGTRLTVL.

The CDR3 here is CASSLSEEQGPEEQYF. The CDR3 DNA is TGTGCCAGCAGTTTAAGCGAAGAACAGGGGCCCGAGGAGCAGTACTTC. The chain combines TRBV28 with TRBJ2-7; 7 nucleotides line up with TRBD1. CDR3 size: 16 residues. Trimming cost V 2 bases and J 7 bases; bases outside gene matches: 14. In germline, CDR1 is MDHEN, CDR2 SYDVKM.

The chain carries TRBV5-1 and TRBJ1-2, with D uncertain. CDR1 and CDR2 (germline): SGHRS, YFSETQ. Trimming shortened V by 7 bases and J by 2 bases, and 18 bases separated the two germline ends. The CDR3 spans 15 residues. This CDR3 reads CASYMGGFGNYGYTF. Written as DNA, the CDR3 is TGCGCCAGCTACATGGGCGGCTTTGGGAACTATGGCTACACCTTC.

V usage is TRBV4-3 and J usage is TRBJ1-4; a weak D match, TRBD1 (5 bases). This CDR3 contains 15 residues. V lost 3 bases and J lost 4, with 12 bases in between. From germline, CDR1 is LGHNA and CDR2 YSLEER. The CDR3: CASSQEMGLNEKLFF. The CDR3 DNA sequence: TGCGCCAGCAGCCAGGAGATGGGGCTTAATGAAAAACTGTTTTTT.

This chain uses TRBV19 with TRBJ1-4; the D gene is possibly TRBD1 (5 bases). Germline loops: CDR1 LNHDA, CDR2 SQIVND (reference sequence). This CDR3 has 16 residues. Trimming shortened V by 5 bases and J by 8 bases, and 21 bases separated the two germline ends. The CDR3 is CASSAHPGRRYEKLFF. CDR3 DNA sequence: TGTGCCAGTAGTGCTCACCCGGGACGCCGATACGAAAAACTGTTTTTT.

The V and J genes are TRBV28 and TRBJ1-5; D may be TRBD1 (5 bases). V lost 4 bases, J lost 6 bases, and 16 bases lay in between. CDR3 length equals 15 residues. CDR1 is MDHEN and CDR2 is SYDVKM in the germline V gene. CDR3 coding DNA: TGTGCCAGCAGTTCTCCGGGGCTGGGGGTTCAGCCCCAGCATTTT. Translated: CASSSPGLGVQPQHF.

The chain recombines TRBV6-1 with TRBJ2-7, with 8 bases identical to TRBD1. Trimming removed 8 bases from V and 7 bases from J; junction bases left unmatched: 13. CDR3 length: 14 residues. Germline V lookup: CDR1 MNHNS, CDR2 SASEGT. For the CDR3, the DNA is TGTGCCAGCGTTCCCGGGACAGGCGTTCCAGAGCAGTACTTC. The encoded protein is CASVPGTGVPEQYF.

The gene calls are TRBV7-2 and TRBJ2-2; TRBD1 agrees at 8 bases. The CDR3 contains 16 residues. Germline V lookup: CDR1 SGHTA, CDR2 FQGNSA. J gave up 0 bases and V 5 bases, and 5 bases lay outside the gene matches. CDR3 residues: CASSRGQAANTGELFF. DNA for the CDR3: TGTGCCAGCAGCCGGGGACAGGCGGCGAACACCGGGGAGCTGTTTTTT.

CDR3 nucleotide sequence: TGTGCCAGCAGTGACGGACAGGGGGCGTCGGGGACCCAGTACTTC. Translated, it gives CASSDGQGASGTQYF. V and J are TRBV2 and TRBJ2-5, with TRBD1 matching 11 bases. J was trimmed by 7 bases and V by 3 bases; bases with no gene match: 7. The CDR3 has 15 amino acids. Germline lookup yields CDR1 SNHLY and CDR2 FYNNEI.

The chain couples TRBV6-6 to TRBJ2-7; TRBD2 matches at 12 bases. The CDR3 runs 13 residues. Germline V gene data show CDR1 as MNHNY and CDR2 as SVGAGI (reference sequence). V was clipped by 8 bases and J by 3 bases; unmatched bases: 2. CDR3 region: CASGTSGLYEQYF. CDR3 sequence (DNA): TGTGCCAGCGGGACTAGCGGGCTCTACGAGCAGTACTTC.

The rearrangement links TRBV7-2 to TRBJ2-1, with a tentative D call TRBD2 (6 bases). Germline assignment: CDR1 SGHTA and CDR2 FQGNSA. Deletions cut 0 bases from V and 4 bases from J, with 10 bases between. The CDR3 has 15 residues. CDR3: CASSLALAEYNEQFF. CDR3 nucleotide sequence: TGTGCCAGCAGCTTAGCCTTAGCGGAGTACAATGAGCAGTTCTTC.

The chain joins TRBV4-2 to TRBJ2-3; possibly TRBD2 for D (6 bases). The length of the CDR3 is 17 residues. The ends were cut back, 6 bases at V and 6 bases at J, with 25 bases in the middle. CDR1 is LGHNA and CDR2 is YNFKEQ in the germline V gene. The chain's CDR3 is CASSLGGAGRLADTQYF. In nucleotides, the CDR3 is TGTGCCAGCAGTCTTGGTGGCGCAGGGAGGCTTGCGGATACGCAGTATTTT.

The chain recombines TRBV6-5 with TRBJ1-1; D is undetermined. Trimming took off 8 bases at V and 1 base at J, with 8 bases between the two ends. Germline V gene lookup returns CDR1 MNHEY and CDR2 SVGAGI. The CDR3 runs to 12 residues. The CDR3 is CASGGENTEAFF. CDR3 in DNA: TGTGCCAGCGGTGGGGAGAACACTGAAGCTTTCTTT.

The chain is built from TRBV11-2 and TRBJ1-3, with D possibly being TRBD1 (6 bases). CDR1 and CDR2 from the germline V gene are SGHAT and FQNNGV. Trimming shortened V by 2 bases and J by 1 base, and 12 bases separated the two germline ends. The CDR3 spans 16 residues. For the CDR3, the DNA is TGTGCCAGCAGCTTACCAGGGGCCCTTTCTGGAAACACCATATATTTT. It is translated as CASSLPGALSGNTIYF.

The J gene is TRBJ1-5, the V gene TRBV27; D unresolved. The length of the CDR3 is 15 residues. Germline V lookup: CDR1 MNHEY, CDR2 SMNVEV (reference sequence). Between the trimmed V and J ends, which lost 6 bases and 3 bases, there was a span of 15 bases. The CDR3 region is CASRSGGGFNQPQHF. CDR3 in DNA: TGTGCCAGCAGGTCGGGTGGCGGTTTCAATCAGCCCCAGCATTTT.

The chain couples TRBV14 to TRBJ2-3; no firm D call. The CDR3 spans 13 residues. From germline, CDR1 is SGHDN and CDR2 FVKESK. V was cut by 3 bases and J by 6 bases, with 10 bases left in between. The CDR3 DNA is TGTGCCAGCAGCCAGTCCTCTTGGGATACGCAGTATTTT. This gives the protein CASSQSSWDTQYF.